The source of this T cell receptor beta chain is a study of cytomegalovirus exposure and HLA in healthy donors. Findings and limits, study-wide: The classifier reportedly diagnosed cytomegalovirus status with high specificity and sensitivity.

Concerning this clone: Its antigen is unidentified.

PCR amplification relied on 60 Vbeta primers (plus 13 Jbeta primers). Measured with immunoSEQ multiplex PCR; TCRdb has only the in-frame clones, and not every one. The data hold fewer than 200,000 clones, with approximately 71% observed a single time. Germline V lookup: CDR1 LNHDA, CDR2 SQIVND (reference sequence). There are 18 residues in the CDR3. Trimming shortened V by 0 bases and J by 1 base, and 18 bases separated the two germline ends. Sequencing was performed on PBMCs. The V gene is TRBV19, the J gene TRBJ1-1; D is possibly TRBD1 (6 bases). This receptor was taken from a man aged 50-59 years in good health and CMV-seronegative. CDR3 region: CASSIDLLGGARNTEAFF. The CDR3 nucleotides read TGTGCCAGTAGTATAGATCTATTGGGGGGGGCCCGGAACACTGAAGCTTTCTTT.